This T cell receptor (beta chain) was sequenced during a study of patients and donors after allogeneic stem cell transplantation. TCRdb passed the RT-PCR reads through MiXCR, listing each CDR3 protein once. The table records about a million distinct CDR3 sequences, approximately 19% of them present only once. CDR1 DFQATT and CDR2 SNEGSKA come from the germline V gene (reference sequence). CDR3 size: 15 residues. Trimming cost V 4 bases and J 0 bases, with 16 bases left between them. Material for sequencing was blood, either unsorted or a sorted T cell fraction (not recorded which). The receptor was isolated from a human donor who was either an allogeneic HSCT recipient or a stem cell or donor lymphocyte infusion donor (not recorded which). It is not recorded whose cells these are; they may come from a transplant donor. The rearrangement uses TRBV20-1 and TRBJ2-7; D is unresolved. CDR3 nucleotide sequence: TGCAGTGCTACCCCCCCCTCGATCCCCTCCTACGAGCAGTACTTC. This sequence encodes CSATPPSIPSYEQYF.